This T cell receptor (beta chain) was captured by sequencing in a study of regulatory T cells in long-lasting Graves disease. Study at large: Persistent cases took antithyroid drugs over 5 years and stayed TSH receptor antibody positive.

Time point noted: persistent/refractory GD, antithyroid drugs over 5 years with positive TRAb. Preparation of the TCR library used RNA extracted from PBMCs. The germline V gene encodes CDR1 SEHNR and CDR2 FQNEAQ (reference sequence). Trimming removed 5 bases at V and 7 bases at J, with 11 bases between. This CDR3 is built from 12 residues. TCR beta libraries were built with iRepertoire HTBI primers and Arm-PCR of CDR3 regions. Source study methods: The study identified about 60 TRBV and about 13 TRBJ segments across samples. TCRdb itself ran the multiplex PCR reads through MiXCR, one entry per CDR3 protein. The V and J calls come from TCRdb's annotation, not from the publication. The repertoire has about 660,000 distinct CDR3 sequences, approximately 29% of them found once; the top ten carry about 42%.

The source material was peripheral blood mononuclear cells (PBMCs), sampled when the disease was refractory, from a patient treated with antithyroid drugs. The chain employs TRBV7-9 and TRBJ1-1; D not resolved. The TCR was taken from a female donor with Graves disease. The CDR3 spells CASSPGSFEAFF. CDR3 DNA sequence: TGTGCCAGCAGCCCCGGGAGCTTTGAAGCTTTCTTT.